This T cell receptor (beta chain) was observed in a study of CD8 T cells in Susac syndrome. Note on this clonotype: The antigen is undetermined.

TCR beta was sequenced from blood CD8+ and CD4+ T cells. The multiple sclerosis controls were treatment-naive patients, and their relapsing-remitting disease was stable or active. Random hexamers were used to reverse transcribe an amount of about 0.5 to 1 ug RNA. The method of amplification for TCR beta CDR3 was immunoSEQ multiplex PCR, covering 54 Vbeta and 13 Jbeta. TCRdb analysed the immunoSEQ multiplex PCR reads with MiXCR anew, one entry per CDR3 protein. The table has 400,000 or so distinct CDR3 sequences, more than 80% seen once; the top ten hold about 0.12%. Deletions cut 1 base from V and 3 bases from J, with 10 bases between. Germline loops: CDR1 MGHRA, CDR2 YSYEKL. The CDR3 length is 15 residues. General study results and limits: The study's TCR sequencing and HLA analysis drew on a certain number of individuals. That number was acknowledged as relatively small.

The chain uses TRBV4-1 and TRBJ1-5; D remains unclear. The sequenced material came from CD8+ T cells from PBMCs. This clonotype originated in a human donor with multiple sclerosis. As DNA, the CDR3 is TGCGCCAGCAGCCAAGTAGCAGGCTCCAATCAGCCCCAGCATTTT. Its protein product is CASSQVAGSNQPQHF.